These 18 T cell receptor beta chains came from one sample sequenced in a study of T cells after somatic rescue of genetic block (TCRdb year 2020). Library preparation employed the immunoSEQ multiplex PCR assay. This immuneACCESS table, as held by TCRdb, lists in-frame sequences with V and J called but not all clones. Of the missing ones, under half trace to an unresolved V gene in checked studies; the others have no known cause. This sample is represented by roughly 120,000 clones; about 89% of them were singletons. Together, the top ten hold approximately 1.3% of the sample. Material for sequencing was peripheral blood mononuclear cells (PBMCs). All receptors derive from a woman under 30.

V and J are TRBV5-6 and TRBJ2-3; TRBD2 might be the D (6 bases). Deletions cut 0 bases from V and 7 bases from J, with 15 bases between. The CDR3 consists of 15 residues. Germline V gene sequence: CDR1 SGHDT, CDR2 YYEEEE. DNA for the CDR3: TGTGCCAGCAGCTTGGATGGGGGGTCTGGTTATACGCAGTATTTT. Translated, it gives CASSLDGGSGYTQYF.

This clone was seen only once. This chain uses TRBV25-1 with TRBJ2-2, with a weak D call TRBD2 (6 bases). CDR3 length equals 16 residues. Germline assignment: CDR1 MGHDK and CDR2 SYGVNS. The V gene lost 0 bases and the J gene lost 7 bases, with 15 bases spanning the gap. The CDR3 DNA follows: TGTGCCAGCAGTGAATATTCGGAGGGTTCCAACGGGGAGCTGTTTTTT. Encoded protein: CASSEYSEGSNGELFF.

The CDR3 protein is CASSSGTSGIEPQYF. CDR3 coding DNA: TGTGCCAGCAGCTCGGGAACTAGCGGGATTGAGCCGCAGTATTTT. This chain links TRBV7-2 with TRBJ2-3; TRBD2 matches at 10 bases. The germline gives CDR1 SGHTA, CDR2 FQGNSA. This CDR3 is 15 amino acids long. J gave up 10 bases and V 4 bases, and 11 bases lay outside the gene matches.

The chain couples TRBV6-1 to TRBJ1-5; 9 nucleotides line up with TRBD1. CDR3 length: 13 amino acids. J lost 7 bases, V lost 6 bases, and 4 bases had no gene match. Germline lookup yields CDR1 MNHNS and CDR2 SASEGT. DNA for the CDR3: TGTGCCAGCAGGGACAGGGGAGTGCAGCCCCAGCATTTT. Translation gives CASRDRGVQPQHF.

This rearrangement joins TRBV5-1 to TRBJ2-3, with a possible D match to TRBD1 (5 bases). The CDR3 consists of 17 residues. Germline V gives CDR1 SGHRS, CDR2 YFSETQ. Trimming took 1 base from V and 2 from J, leaving 17 bases between them. The CDR3 protein is CASSLRGRRSNTDTQYF. The CDR3 coding sequence is TGCGCCAGCAGCTTGAGGGGTCGCCGGAGTAACACAGATACGCAGTATTTT.

The genes are TRBV9 and TRBJ2-3; tentative D call: TRBD2 (6 bases). Germline CDR1 is SGDLS and CDR2 is YYNGEE. Trimming removed 6 bases from V and 6 bases from J, with 20 bases in between. The CDR3 totals 15 residues. DNA of the CDR3: TGTGCCAGCACCGAAGGAGCTAGCGTTAGGGATACGCAGTATTTT. This codes for CASTEGASVRDTQYF.

The chain employs TRBV4-3 and TRBJ1-1; the match to TRBD1 covers 7 bases. V shed 2 bases and J 0 bases; nucleotides not matched to a gene: 15. This CDR3 spans 19 amino acids. Germline V gives CDR1 LGHNA, CDR2 YSLEER. The CDR3 here is CASSQLSGRGRGLNTEAFF. The CDR3 nucleotides are TGCGCCAGCAGCCAATTATCGGGGAGGGGCAGGGGGTTGAACACTGAAGCTTTCTTT.

The chain carries TRBV6-5 and TRBJ2-2, with unresolved D. Germline CDR1 is MNHEY and CDR2 is SVGAGI. V lost 4 bases, J lost 3 bases, and 15 bases lay in between. The CDR3 is made up of 16 amino acids. In nucleotides, the CDR3 is TGTGCCAGCAGTTCTTTACCTGACGGATACACCGGGGAGCTGTTTTTT. Translation: CASSSLPDGYTGELFF.

The chain joins TRBV5-1 to TRBJ1-1; the match to TRBD1 covers 8 bases. The germline V gene has CDR1 SGHRS and CDR2 YFSETQ. The V gene end was trimmed by 4 bases and the J gene end by 4 bases; junction bases not matched to a gene: 12. The CDR3 extends over 16 amino acids. DNA for the CDR3: TGCGCCAGCAGCCCAGGACAGGGATGGTTTGGCACTGAAGCTTTCTTT. It translates to CASSPGQGWFGTEAFF.

This chain connects TRBV7-2 to TRBJ2-7; D may be TRBD1 (6 bases). The germline V and J ends were trimmed by 3 bases and 2 bases, with 11 bases remaining between them. CDR1 and CDR2 (germline): SGHTA, FQGNSA. The CDR3 runs 14 residues. CDR3: CASSFDQGTYEQYF. CDR3 coding DNA: TGTGCCAGCAGCTTCGATCAGGGGACCTACGAGCAGTACTTC.

The V and J genes are TRBV30 and TRBJ2-3; D ambiguous. The germline CDR1 and CDR2 sequences are GTSNPN and SVGIG (reference sequence). Trimming took off 6 bases at V and 0 bases at J, with 4 bases between the two ends. The CDR3 is 11 amino acids. The CDR3 here is CACTSTDTQYF. CDR3 nucleotides: TGTGCCTGTACTAGCACAGATACGCAGTATTTT.

The chain links TRBV4-1 to TRBJ2-5; 8 bases agree with TRBD1. The V gene end was trimmed by 6 bases and the J gene end by 4 bases; junction bases not matched to a gene: 10. The CDR3 extends over 15 amino acids. The germline V gene has CDR1 MGHRA and CDR2 YSYEKL. The CDR3 DNA reads TGCGCCAGCAGTCCGGGCAGGGGGCTCTCAGAGACCCAGTACTTC. Encoded protein: CASSPGRGLSETQYF.

The chain joins TRBV27 to TRBJ1-5, with 8 bases identical to TRBD1. J was trimmed by 9 bases and V by 3 bases; bases with no gene match: 10. The CDR3 is made up of 15 amino acids. Looked up from germline, CDR1 is MNHEY and CDR2 is SMNVEV (reference sequence). The CDR3 coding sequence is TGTGCCAGCAGTTTCGGGGACAGGACATTTTGGCCCCAGCATTTT. Amino acid sequence: CASSFGDRTFWPQHF.

This sequence joins TRBV9 and TRBJ2-1, with D perhaps matching TRBD1 (5 bases). This CDR3 has 15 residues. Germline CDR1 is SGDLS and CDR2 is YYNGEE. Trimming removed 4 bases at V and 3 bases at J, with 14 bases between. The CDR3 bases are TGTGCCAGCAGCTTAGGGGTCACCGTCTACAATGAGCAGTTCTTC. Protein sequence: CASSLGVTVYNEQFF.

The CDR3, as DNA: TGCGCCAGCAGCCCGGGGACGTACAATGAGCAGTTCTTC. Amino acids: CASSPGTYNEQFF. V usage is TRBV5-1 and J usage is TRBJ2-1; D may be TRBD1 or TRBD2 (5 bases each). Trimming took off 4 bases at V and 4 bases at J, with 9 bases between the two ends. Germline V lookup: CDR1 SGHRS, CDR2 YFSETQ. The CDR3 consists of 13 residues.

The CDR3 reads CASTGTSTDTQYF. The CDR3, as DNA: TGCGCCAGCACGGGGACTAGCACAGATACGCAGTATTTT. The chain joins TRBV5-1 to TRBJ2-3, with D possibly matching TRBD2 (6 bases). Germline CDR1 reads SGHRS; CDR2 reads YFSETQ. CDR3 length equals 13 residues. V lost 6 bases and J lost 0, with 8 bases in between.

The rearrangement links TRBV6-5 to TRBJ2-1, with 9 bases that match TRBD2. V was pared by 6 bases and J by 3 bases, with 6 bases of the junction left unmatched. CDR1 is MNHEY and CDR2 is SVGAGI in the germline V gene. The CDR3 is made up of 15 amino acids. CDR3 sequence reads: CASSATSGDYNEQFF. The CDR3 DNA reads as TGTGCCAGCAGCGCGACTAGCGGCGACTACAATGAGCAGTTCTTC.

The chain uses TRBV6-1 and TRBJ1-1; D remains ambiguous. There are 14 residues in the CDR3. Germline loops: CDR1 MNHNS, CDR2 SASEGT. Deletions cut 1 base from V and 4 bases from J, with 10 bases between. The CDR3 sequence is CASSEVWRVTEAFF. The CDR3, as DNA: TGTGCCAGCAGTGAAGTATGGAGGGTCACTGAAGCTTTCTTT.